Each of the 3 T cell receptor beta chains below was sequenced from the same sample in a study of early T cells in non-severe SARS-CoV-2 infection. TCRdb re-derived calls from the 5' RACE reads in MiXCR, one entry per CDR3 protein. The data contain fewer than 100,000 distinct CDR3 sequences, around 11% of them singletons. The source material was whole blood. All receptors derive from an adult who was a healthcare worker with PCR-confirmed SARS-CoV-2 infection or an uninfected control (not recorded which).

A few counts support this clonotype. The chain links TRBV2 to TRBJ1-6; D not resolved. V lost 5 bases and J 0 bases, leaving 14 bases between the germline ends. This CDR3 region has 17 residues. The germline V gene has CDR1 SNHLY and CDR2 FYNNEI. The CDR3 sequence is CASSQQKYSSYNSPLHF. CDR3 in DNA: TGTGCCAGCAGTCAACAGAAATACAGCTCCTATAATTCACCCCTCCACTTT. The full variable domain, completed using reference TRBV2 and TRBJ1-6, is EPEVTQTPSHQVTQMGQEVILRCVPISNHLYFYWYRQILGQKVEFLVSFYNNEISEKSEIFDDQFSVERPDGSNFTLKIRSTKLEDSAMYFCASSQQKYSSYNSPLHFGNGTRLTVT.

This clonotype was found a few times. The V and J genes are TRBV20-1 and TRBJ2-3; 10 bases match TRBD2. The CDR3 runs to 15 residues. In germline, CDR1 is DFQATT, CDR2 SNEGSKA (reference sequence). Unmatched junction bases numbered 10, after V lost 5 bases and J lost 5 bases. The CDR3 DNA reads as TGCAGTGCTCATTTAAGCGGGGGGGTAGGAGATACGCAGTATTTT. It codes for CSAHLSGGVGDTQYF.

The chain combines TRBV15 with TRBJ2-2; D uncertain. Trimming cost V 0 bases and J 6 bases, with 11 bases left between them. CDR1 LNHNV and CDR2 YYDKDF come from the germline V gene (reference sequence). This CDR3 region has 15 residues. CDR3 amino acids: CATSRDMIRSGELFF. DNA for the CDR3: TGTGCCACCAGCAGAGATATGATAAGGTCCGGGGAGCTGTTTTTT.